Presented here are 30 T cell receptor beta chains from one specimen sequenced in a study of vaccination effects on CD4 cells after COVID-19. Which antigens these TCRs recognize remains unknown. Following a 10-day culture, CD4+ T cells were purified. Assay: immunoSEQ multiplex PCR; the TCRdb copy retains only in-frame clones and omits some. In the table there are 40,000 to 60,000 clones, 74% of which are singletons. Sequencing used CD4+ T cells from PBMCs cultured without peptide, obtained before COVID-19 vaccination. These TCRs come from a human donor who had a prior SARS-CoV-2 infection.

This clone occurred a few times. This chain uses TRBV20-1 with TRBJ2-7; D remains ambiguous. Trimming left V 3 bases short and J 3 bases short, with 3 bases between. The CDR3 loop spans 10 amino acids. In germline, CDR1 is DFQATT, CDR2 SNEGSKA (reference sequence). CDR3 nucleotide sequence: TGCAGTGCTAGCGGCTACGAGCAGTACTTC. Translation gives CSASGYEQYF.

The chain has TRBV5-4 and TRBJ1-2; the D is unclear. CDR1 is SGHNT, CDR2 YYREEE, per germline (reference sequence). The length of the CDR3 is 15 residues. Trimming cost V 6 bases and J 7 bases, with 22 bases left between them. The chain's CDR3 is CASNVGSGSSGGYTF. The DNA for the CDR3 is TGTGCCAGCAACGTTGGCTCCGGGTCCTCGGGTGGCTACACCTTC.

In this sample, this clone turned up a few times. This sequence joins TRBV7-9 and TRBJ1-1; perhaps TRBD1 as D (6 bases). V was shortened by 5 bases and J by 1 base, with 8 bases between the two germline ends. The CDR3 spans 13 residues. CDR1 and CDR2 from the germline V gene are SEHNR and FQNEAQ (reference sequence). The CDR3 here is CASSQQGNTEAFF. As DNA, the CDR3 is TGTGCCAGCAGCCAACAGGGGAACACTGAAGCTTTCTTT.

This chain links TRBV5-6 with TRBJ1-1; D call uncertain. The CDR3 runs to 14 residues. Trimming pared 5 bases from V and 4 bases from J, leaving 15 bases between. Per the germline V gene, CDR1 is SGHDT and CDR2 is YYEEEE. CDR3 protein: CASRQGFAGTEAFF. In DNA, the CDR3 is TGTGCCAGCAGGCAAGGGTTTGCGGGCACTGAAGCTTTCTTT.

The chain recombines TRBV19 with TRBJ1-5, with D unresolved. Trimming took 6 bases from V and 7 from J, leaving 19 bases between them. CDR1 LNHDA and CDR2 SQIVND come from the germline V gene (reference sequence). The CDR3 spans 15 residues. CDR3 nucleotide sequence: TGTGCCAGTAGCCCTCCCGATCGGCCTAAGCAGCCCCAGCATTTT. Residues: CASSPPDRPKQPQHF.

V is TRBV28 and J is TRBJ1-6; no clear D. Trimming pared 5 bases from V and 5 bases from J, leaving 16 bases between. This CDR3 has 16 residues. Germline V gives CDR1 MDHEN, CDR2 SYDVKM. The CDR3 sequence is CASSRTPGLNNSPLHF. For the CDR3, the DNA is TGTGCCAGCAGTCGCACCCCTGGACTTAATAATTCACCCCTCCACTTT. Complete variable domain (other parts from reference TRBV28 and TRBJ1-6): DVKVTQSSRYLVKRTGEKVFLECVQDMDHENMFWYRQDPGLGLRLIYFSYDVKMKEKGDIPEGYSVSREKKERFSLILESASTNQTSMYLCASSRTPGLNNSPLHFGNGTRLTVT.

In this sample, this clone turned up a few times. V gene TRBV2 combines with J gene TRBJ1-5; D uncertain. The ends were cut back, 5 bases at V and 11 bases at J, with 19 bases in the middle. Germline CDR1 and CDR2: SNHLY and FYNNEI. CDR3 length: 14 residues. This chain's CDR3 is CASSPTGPLNAQHF. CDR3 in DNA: TGTGCCAGCAGTCCAACCGGGCCGTTAAATGCCCAGCATTTT.

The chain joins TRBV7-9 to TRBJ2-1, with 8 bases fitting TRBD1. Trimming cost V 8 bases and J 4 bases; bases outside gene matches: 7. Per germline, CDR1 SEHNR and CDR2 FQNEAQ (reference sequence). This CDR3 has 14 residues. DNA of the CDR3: TGTGCCAGCCTTTCCCGACAGGGGTACAATGAGCAGTTCTTC. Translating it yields CASLSRQGYNEQFF. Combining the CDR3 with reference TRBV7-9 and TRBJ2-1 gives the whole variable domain DTGVSQNPRHKITKRGQNVTFRCDPISEHNRLYWYRQTLGQGPEFLTYFQNEAQLEKSRLLSDRFSAERPKGSFSTLEIQRTEQGDSAMYLCASLSRQGYNEQFFGPGTRLTVL.

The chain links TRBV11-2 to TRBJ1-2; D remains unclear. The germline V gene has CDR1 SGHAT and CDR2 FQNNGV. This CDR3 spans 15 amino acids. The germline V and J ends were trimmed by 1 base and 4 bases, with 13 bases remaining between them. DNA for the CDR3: TGTGCCAGCAGCTTAGGACGGGAATTTGGCTATGGCTACACCTTC. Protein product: CASSLGREFGYGYTF.

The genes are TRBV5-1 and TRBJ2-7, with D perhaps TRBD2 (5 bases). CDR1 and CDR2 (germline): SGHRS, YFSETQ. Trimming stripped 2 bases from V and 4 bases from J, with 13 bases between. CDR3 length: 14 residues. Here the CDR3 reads CASSFEGSGYEQYF. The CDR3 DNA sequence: TGCGCCAGCAGCTTCGAGGGAAGTGGGTACGAGCAGTACTTC.

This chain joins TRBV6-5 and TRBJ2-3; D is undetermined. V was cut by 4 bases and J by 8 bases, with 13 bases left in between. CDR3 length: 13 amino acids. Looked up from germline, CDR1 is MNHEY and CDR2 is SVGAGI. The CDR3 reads CASSSQTRGTQYF. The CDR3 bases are TGTGCCAGCAGTTCCCAGACCCGCGGTACGCAGTATTTT.

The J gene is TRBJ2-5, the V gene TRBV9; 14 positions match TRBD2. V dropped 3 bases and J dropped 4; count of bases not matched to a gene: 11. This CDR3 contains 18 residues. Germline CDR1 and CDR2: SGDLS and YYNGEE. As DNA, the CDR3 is TGTGCCAGCAGCGCGGCCCGACTAGCGGGGGGGCGTTTAGAGACCCAGTACTTC. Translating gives CASSAARLAGGRLETQYF.

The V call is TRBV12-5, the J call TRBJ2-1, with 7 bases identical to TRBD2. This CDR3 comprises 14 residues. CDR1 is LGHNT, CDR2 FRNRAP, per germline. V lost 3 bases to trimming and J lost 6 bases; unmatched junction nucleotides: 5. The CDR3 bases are TGTGCTAGTGGTTTCATAGGGAGGGGCAATGAGCAGTTCTTC. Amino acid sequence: CASGFIGRGNEQFF.

The CDR3 region has the DNA TGTGCCAGCACTGGGTCCAGGGGGCCAGGAGAGCAGTACTTC. The encoded protein is CASTGSRGPGEQYF. The chain combines TRBV6-5 with TRBJ2-7; TRBD1 matches 8 bases. The V gene's germline CDR1 is MNHEY and CDR2 SVGAGI. The CDR3 has 14 amino acids. J lost 7 bases, V lost 7 bases, and 12 bases had no gene match.

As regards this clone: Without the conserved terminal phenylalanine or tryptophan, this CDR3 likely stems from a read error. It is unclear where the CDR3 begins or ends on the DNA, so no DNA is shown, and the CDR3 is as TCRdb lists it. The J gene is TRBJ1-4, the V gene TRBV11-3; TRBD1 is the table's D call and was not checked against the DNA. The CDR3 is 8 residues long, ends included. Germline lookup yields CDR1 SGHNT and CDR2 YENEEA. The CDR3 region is CASSGDTE.

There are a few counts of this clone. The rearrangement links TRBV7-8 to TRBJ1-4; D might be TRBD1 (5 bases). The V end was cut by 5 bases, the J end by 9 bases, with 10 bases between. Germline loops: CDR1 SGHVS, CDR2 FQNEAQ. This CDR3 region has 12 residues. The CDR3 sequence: CASSRDGQKLFF. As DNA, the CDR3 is TGTGCCAGCAGCCGGGACGGCCAAAAACTGTTTTTT.

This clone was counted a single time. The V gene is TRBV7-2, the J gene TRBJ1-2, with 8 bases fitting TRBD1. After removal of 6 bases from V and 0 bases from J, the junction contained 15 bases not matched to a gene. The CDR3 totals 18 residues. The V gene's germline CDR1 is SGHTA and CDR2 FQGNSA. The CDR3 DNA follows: TGTGCCAGCAGACCCCCACCCGGCGCAGGGGGCTCTAACTATGGCTACACCTTC. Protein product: CASRPPPGAGGSNYGYTF.

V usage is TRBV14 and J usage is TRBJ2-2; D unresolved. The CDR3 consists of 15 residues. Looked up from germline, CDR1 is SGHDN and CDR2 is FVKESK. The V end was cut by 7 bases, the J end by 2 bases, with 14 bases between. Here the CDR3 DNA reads TGTGCCAGCACCGCCGTGGACGGAAACACCGGGGAGCTGTTTTTT. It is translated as CASTAVDGNTGELFF.

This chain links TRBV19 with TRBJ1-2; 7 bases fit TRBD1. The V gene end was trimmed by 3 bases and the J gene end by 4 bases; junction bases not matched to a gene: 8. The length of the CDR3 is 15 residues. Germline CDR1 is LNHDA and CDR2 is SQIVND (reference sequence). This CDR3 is CASSIVRGQVYGYTF. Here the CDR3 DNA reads TGTGCCAGTAGTATTGTTAGGGGGCAGGTCTATGGCTACACCTTC. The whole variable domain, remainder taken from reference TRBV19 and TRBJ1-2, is DGGITQSPKYLFRKEGQNVTLSCEQNLNHDAMYWYRQDPGQGLRLIYYSQIVNDFQKGDIAEGYSVSREKKESFPLTVTSAQKNPTAFYLCASSIVRGQVYGYTFGSGTRLTVV.

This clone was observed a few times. The CDR3 spells CASSDGGPYSNQPQHF. The CDR3 DNA reads TGTGCCAGCAGCGACGGGGGCCCTTATAGCAATCAGCCCCAGCATTTT. V and J are TRBV5-6 and TRBJ1-5; TRBD1 is a possible D gene (6 bases). Trimming pared 4 bases from V and 0 bases from J, leaving 14 bases between. This CDR3 region has 16 residues. Germline V gene lookup returns CDR1 SGHDT and CDR2 YYEEEE. The complete variable domain, with remaining parts taken from reference TRBV5-6 and TRBJ1-5, reads DAGVTQSPTHLIKTRGQQVTLRCSPKSGHDTVSWYQQALGQGPQFIFQYYEEEERQRGNFPDRFSGHQFPNYSSELNVNALLLGDSALYLCASSDGGPYSNQPQHFGDGTRLSIL.

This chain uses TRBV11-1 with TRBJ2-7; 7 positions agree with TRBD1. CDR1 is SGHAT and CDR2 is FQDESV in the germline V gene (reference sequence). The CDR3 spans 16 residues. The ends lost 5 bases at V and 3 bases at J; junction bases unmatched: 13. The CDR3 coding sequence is TGTGCCAGCAGCCGCGGGCGACAGGGCGTGATCTACGAGCAGTACTTC. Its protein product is CASSRGRQGVIYEQYF.

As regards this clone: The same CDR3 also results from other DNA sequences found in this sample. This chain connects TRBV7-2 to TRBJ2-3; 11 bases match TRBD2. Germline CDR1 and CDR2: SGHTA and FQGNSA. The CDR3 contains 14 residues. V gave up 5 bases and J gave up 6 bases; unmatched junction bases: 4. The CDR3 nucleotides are TGTGCCAGCAGCCCTAGCGGGAGGACGGATACGCAGTATTTT. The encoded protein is CASSPSGRTDTQYF.

Here the CDR3 DNA reads TGTGCCAGCAGTTCTTACCGGGACAGGTACCAAGAGACCCAGTACTTC. This translates into CASSSYRDRYQETQYF. J is TRBJ2-5 and V is TRBV27; the match to TRBD1 covers 8 bases. Germline-derived CDR1 and CDR2 are MNHEY and SMNVEV (reference sequence). V was pared by 4 bases and J by 0 bases, with 7 bases of the junction left unmatched. CDR3 size: 16 residues.

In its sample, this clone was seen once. As DNA, the CDR3 is TGTGCCAGCTCAAGCGGGAGCACAGATACGCAGTATTTT. Amino acids: CASSSGSTDTQYF. The chain combines TRBV18 with TRBJ2-3; maybe TRBD2 (6 bases). The V end was cut by 5 bases, the J end by 0 bases, with 6 bases between. CDR1 is KGHSH and CDR2 is LQKENI in the germline V gene. The CDR3 spans 13 residues.

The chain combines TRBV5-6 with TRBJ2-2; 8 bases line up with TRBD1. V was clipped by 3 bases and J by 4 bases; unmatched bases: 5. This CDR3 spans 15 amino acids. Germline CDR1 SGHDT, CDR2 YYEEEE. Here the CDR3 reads CASSWGDRPTGELFF. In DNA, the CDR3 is TGTGCCAGCAGCTGGGGGGACAGGCCCACCGGGGAGCTGTTTTTT.

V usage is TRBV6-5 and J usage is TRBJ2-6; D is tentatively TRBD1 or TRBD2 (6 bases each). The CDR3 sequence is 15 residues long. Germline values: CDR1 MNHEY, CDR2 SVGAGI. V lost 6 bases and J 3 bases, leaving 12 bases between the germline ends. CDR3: CASRSGGRGANVLTF. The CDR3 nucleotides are TGTGCCAGCAGATCCGGGGGCCGTGGGGCCAACGTCCTGACTTTC.

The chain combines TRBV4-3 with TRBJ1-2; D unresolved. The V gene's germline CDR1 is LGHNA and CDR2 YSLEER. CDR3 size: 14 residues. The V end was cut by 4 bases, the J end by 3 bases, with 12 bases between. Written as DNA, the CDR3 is TGCGCCAGCAGCCGGACTGTTAGGGACTATGGCTACACCTTC. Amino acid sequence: CASSRTVRDYGYTF.

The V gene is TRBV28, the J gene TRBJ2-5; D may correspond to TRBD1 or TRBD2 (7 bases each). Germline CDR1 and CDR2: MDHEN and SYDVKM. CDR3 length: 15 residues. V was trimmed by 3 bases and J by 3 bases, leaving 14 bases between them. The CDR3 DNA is TGTGCCAGCAGTTTGCAGGGGGAGGGAGAAGAGACCCAGTACTTC. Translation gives CASSLQGEGEETQYF.

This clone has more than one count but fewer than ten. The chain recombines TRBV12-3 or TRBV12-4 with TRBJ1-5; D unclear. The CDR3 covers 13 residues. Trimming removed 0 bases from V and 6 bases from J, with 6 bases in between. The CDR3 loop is CASSLASFQPQHF. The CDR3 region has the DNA TGTGCCAGCAGTTTAGCGAGTTTTCAGCCCCAGCATTTT.

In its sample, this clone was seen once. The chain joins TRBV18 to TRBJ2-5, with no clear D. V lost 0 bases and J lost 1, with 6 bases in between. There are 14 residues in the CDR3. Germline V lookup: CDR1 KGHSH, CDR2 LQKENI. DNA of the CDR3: TGTGCCAGCTCACCACCGGGTAGCCAAGAGACCCAGTACTTC. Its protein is CASSPPGSQETQYF.